This TCR beta chain originates from a study of type 1 and type 2 diabetes patients. The wider study: From PBMCs, CD4+ and CD8+ T cells were isolated by magnetic microbeads.

Amplification started from genomic DNA. A primer set of 30 forward and 13 reverse primers amplified the CDR3. TCRdb re-derived calls from the multiplex PCR reads in MiXCR, one entry per CDR3 protein. The sample shows more than 250,000 distinct CDR3 sequences, roughly 50% of them seen only once. On this clonotype: Antigen: not known.

The CDR3 length is 11 residues. V lost 6 bases to trimming and J lost 7 bases, with 9 bases between them. Peripheral blood, 9.5 to 10 milliliters per participant, was collected. Whole-study results and caveats: Age and gender were not matched between study groups, possibly biasing interpretation.

This TCR was recovered from a man between 18 and 35 years old with type 2 diabetes. Source material: peripheral blood mononuclear cells (PBMCs). The V and J genes are TRBV12-3 or TRBV12-4 and TRBJ1-1; TRBD1 is a possible D gene (5 bases). The CDR3 is CASSPDSEAFF. The CDR3 coding sequence is TGTGCCAGCAGCCCAGACAGTGAAGCTTTCTTT.